This is a list of T cell receptor beta chains from one sample in a study of PD-1 blockade in classical Hodgkin lymphoma. Profiled with immunoSEQ multiplex PCR; TCRdb holds only in-frame clones, not every one. The sample has approximately 80,000 clones; approximately 91% are singletons. The sample was peripheral blood mononuclear cells (PBMCs), taken at baseline. Receptors originate from a human donor with classical Hodgkin lymphoma. The CDR3 runs from the conserved cysteine through the conserved F or W. The D gene is left open where the match is weak. Not every row has a clone size; where given, it reads once, few, many or a size class.

abundance,v_gene,j_gene,d_gene,CDR3nt,CDR3aa
-,TRBV27,TRBJ1-1,TRBD1,TGTGCCAGCAGTAAACTCCGACAGGGCAGCAAAGTGGACACTGAAGCTTTCTTT,CASSKLRQGSKVDTEAFF
-,TRBV5-1,TRBJ2-7,TRBD2,TGCGCCAGCAACCCACTAGCGGGAGGCTTCGAGCAGTACTTC,CASNPLAGGFEQYF
few,TRBV29-1,TRBJ2-4,TRBD1,TGCAGCGTTGAAATCTCACAGGGGAACATTCAGTACTTC,CSVEISQGNIQYF
-,TRBV5-1,TRBJ2-5,-,TGCGCCAGCAGCTTTCCTCAAGAGACCCAGTACTTC,CASSFPQETQYF
-,TRBV9,TRBJ1-1,-,TGTGCCAGCAGTCACCGGGACACTGAAGCTTTCTTT,CASSHRDTEAFF
once,TRBV5-4,TRBJ1-1,-,TGTGCCAGCAGCCCGGGACACGGACCGATAGGGACTGAAGCTTTCTTT,CASSPGHGPIGTEAFF
-,TRBV2,TRBJ2-3,TRBD2,TGTGCCAGCAGTCAGGGAGGGCGGCGGGAGTCTGATACGCAGTATTTT,CASSQGGRRESDTQYF
-,TRBV19,TRBJ1-1,-,TGTGCCAGTAGTTTTAGGCGAGACGCTTTCTTT,CASSFRRDAFF
-,TRBV9,TRBJ2-1,TRBD2,TGTGCCAGCAGCGTAGAGGCTAGCGGGAGCGATGAGCAGTTCTTC,CASSVEASGSDEQFF
-,TRBV4-3,TRBJ1-2,-,TGCGCCAGCAGCCAAGGGGGGGGCCATGGCTACACCTTC,CASSQGGGHGYTF
-,TRBV27,TRBJ2-7,TRBD2,TGTGCCAGCAGTTTCTTCGGACTAGCGGGATCCTACGAGCAGTACTTC,CASSFFGLAGSYEQYF
once,TRBV7-9,TRBJ2-7,-,TGTGCCAGCAGCCCGTCATTAGGGCGGGACACCGGATACGAGCAGTACTTC,CASSPSLGRDTGYEQYF
-,TRBV18,TRBJ2-7,TRBD1,TGTGCCAGCTCCCCCGACAGGGGCAAGAACTACGAGCAGTACTTC,CASSPDRGKNYEQYF
-,TRBV15,TRBJ2-6,TRBD1,TGTGCCACCAGCTCGGGACAGGGAGGGCCTGGGGCCAACGTCCTGACTTTC,CATSSGQGGPGANVLTF
-,TRBV10-2,TRBJ2-2,-,TGCGCCAGCATTCGGTCCGGGGAGCTGTTTTTT,CASIRSGELFF
-,TRBV5-4,TRBJ2-2,-,TGTGCCAGCAGCTTGGGTGCTGAGGGAACTACCGGGGAGCTGTTTTTT,CASSLGAEGTTGELFF
-,TRBV7-9,TRBJ1-4,-,TGTGCCAGCAGCTCGGGACTGGGCCCTGCAACTAATGAAAAACTGTTTTTT,CASSSGLGPATNEKLFF
-,TRBV7-9,TRBJ2-7,TRBD1,TGTGCCAGCAGCCTATCCGGGACAGGGGTGGACGAGCAGTACTTC,CASSLSGTGVDEQYF
-,TRBV5-4,TRBJ2-1,TRBD2,TGTGCCAGCAGCTGGAGGACTAGCGGGACAACTATCAATGAGCAGTTCTTC,CASSWRTSGTTINEQFF
-,TRBV28,TRBJ2-7,-,TGTGCCAGCAGTTTAACGGTCGTCTACGAGCAGTACTTC,CASSLTVVYEQYF
-,TRBV6-5,TRBJ2-1,-,TGTGCCAGCAGTACCTACAATGAGCAGTTCTTC,CASSTYNEQFF
few,TRBV10-3,TRBJ1-2,-,TGTGCCATCAGAGACGGCCAGGGGAAAGACTATGGCTACACCTTC,CAIRDGQGKDYGYTF
-,TRBV4-2,TRBJ2-7,-,TGTGCCAGCAGCCAGGGGGCGGACGAGCAGTACTTC,CASSQGADEQYF
-,TRBV6-5,TRBJ2-7,TRBD1,TGTGCCAGCAGTTACCCCGGGCAGGGGGCGGGAGAGCAGTACTTC,CASSYPGQGAGEQYF
-,TRBV28,TRBJ1-1,TRBD1,TGTGCCAGCAGTTTAAGTCCCAACAGGGGGCGAAGGAACACTGAAGCTTTCTTT,CASSLSPNRGRRNTEAFF
-,TRBV19,TRBJ2-1,-,TGTGCCAGTAGTACATCCAGCGCCGCCAATGAGCAGTTCTTC,CASSTSSAANEQFF
-,TRBV5-6,TRBJ2-7,TRBD2,TGTGCCAGCAGCTTCGGGACTATCTACGAGCAGTACTTC,CASSFGTIYEQYF
-,TRBV5-1,TRBJ2-1,-,TGCGCCAGCAGCTGGGGACCAAACAATGAGCAGTTCTTC,CASSWGPNNEQFF
-,TRBV7-9,TRBJ1-5,-,TGTGCCAGCAGCCAAGAGGCAGGGAACCAGCCCCAGCATTTT,CASSQEAGNQPQHF
-,TRBV19,TRBJ2-5,TRBD2,TGTGCCAGTAGTATAGTCGGGGGGATTGGAGAGACCCAGTACTTC,CASSIVGGIGETQYF
few,TRBV9,TRBJ2-3,TRBD1,TGTGCCAGCAGCGTGGGACAGGGGGATACGCAGTATTTT,CASSVGQGDTQYF
-,TRBV11-2,TRBJ1-2,-,TGTGCCAGCAGCTACGACACCAACTATGGCTACACCTTC,CASSYDTNYGYTF
-,TRBV7-6,TRBJ2-3,TRBD2,TGTGCCAGCAGCTTAGCACTAGCGGGAGGGCAAAGAGATACGCAGTATTTT,CASSLALAGGQRDTQYF
-,TRBV5-4,TRBJ1-2,-,TGTGCCAGCAGCTTCGGGACTAACTATGGCTACACCTTC,CASSFGTNYGYTF
-,TRBV11-3,TRBJ2-1,TRBD2,TGTGCCAGCAGCTTAGGTATTAGCGGGAGCATCTCTTACAATGAGCAGTTCTTC,CASSLGISGSISYNEQFF
-,TRBV6-1,TRBJ1-2,-,TGTGCCAGCACCCCCAGGGGCAGAAACTATGGCTACACCTTC,CASTPRGRNYGYTF
-,TRBV19,TRBJ2-7,-,TGTGCCAGTGATGGGGGAGGACAAGAACACTACGAGCAGTACTTC,CASDGGGQEHYEQYF
-,TRBV7-2,TRBJ2-7,TRBD2,TGTGCCAGCAGCTTACCGCGACTAGCGGGCTACGAGCAGTACTTC,CASSLPRLAGYEQYF
-,TRBV9,TRBJ1-1,TRBD1,TGTGCCAGCAGCCAAACGACAGGGGGCTTGAACACTGAAGCTTTCTTT,CASSQTTGGLNTEAFF
-,TRBV6-1,TRBJ1-3,-,TGTGCCAGCACCGGAGCGAGCTCTGGAAACACCATATATTTT,CASTGASSGNTIYF
-,TRBV29-1,TRBJ1-1,-,TGCAGCGTCTCCAGACGGTTGGACGCTGAAGCTTTCTTT,CSVSRRLDAEAFF
-,TRBV6-1,TRBJ1-6,TRBD1,TGTGCCAGCAACATACAGGGGAACCGTTCACCCCTCCACTTT,CASNIQGNRSPLHF
-,TRBV28,TRBJ1-4,-,TGTGCCAGCAGTTTCCCCCCCGGGGACCGGAATGAAAAACTGTTTTTT,CASSFPPGDRNEKLFF
-,TRBV11-2,TRBJ2-7,-,TGTGCCAGCAGCTTAGATTGGCGGAGCGGGCTCTACGAGCAGTACTTC,CASSLDWRSGLYEQYF
-,TRBV29-1,TRBJ1-3,-,TGCAGCGTTGAAGATGGGGGGACGGCCGTCTCTGGAAACACCATATATTTT,CSVEDGGTAVSGNTIYF
once,TRBV7-9,TRBJ1-6,-,TGTGCCAGCAGCTTAGAGGGCGGCTCACCCCTCCACTTT,CASSLEGGSPLHF
few,TRBV19,TRBJ2-3,TRBD2,TGTGCCAGTAGTACCCCGGGGGTGAGCGGGAGGCCCGACACGCAGTATTTT,CASSTPGVSGRPDTQYF
-,TRBV2,TRBJ1-3,-,TGTGCCAGCAGTGTGACCGAGAGCTCTGGAAACACCATATATTTT,CASSVTESSGNTIYF
once,TRBV10-1,TRBJ2-1,-,TGCGCCAGCAGTGAGCGGCGGGAATACAATGAGCAGTTCTTC,CASSERREYNEQFF
-,TRBV25-1,TRBJ2-3,-,TGTGCCAGCAGTGGGTGGGAGGCTTTGGCAGATACGCAGTATTTT,CASSGWEALADTQYF
-,TRBV13,TRBJ2-7,TRBD2,TGTGCCAGCAGCCCCGGACTAGCGGGAAGCGGTCGCTCCTACGAGCAGTACTTC,CASSPGLAGSGRSYEQYF
-,TRBV7-2,TRBJ2-5,TRBD1,TGTGCCAGCAGCCTCGGGGGACAGGGGTCGACCCAGTACTTC,CASSLGGQGSTQYF